This T cell receptor beta chain was identified in a study of T cell repertoires in cytomegalovirus infection (dated by TCRdb to the late 2010s). Background for the entire study: Alongside well-studied HLA-B-restricted epitopes, the peptide stimulations were aimed at recently identified HLA-C-restricted CMV epitopes, whose presentation resists viral immunomodulation. Donor HLA type was relevant to the analysis, because carriage of CMV infection together with the matching HLA type was indicated by public TCR beta signatures.

This sample was sequenced with an Illumina HiSeq 1500. TCRdb ran its own pipeline on the public reads, namely fastp trimming at Q25 and MiXCR clone calling, and kept in-frame beta chains. Here each entry gathers all rows of one CDR3 protein and keeps the most common genes and DNA. The sample data list approximately 910,000 distinct CDR3 sequences, and 31% of these were observed just once. The ten most abundant clones make up 13% of the sample. In the paper's terms, the treatment or condition label means: in vitro stimulation with specific CMV peptide epitopes to enrich CMV-specific T cells. Points the paper makes about the study in general: The ex vivo response was dominated by HLA-C-restricted CMV-specific TCR beta clonotypes, and the single most frequent clonotype in two of eight donors was supplied by these HLA-C-restricted clonotypes. Cumulative frequency of public TCR beta family members discriminated carriers of CMV infection plus the relevant HLA type in this cohort and an independent approximately 350-donor cohort.

Reading the germline V gene gives CDR1 SGHVS and CDR2 FNYEAQ. Measured from the cysteine to the phenylalanine, the CDR3 is 14 residues long. Of all the DNA, just the CDR3 is kept, 42 bases in frame from base 1. Deletion took 5 bases off V and 8 bases off J, with a span of 15 bases between the germline ends. In regard to this clonotype: Its antigen is currently not known. The record has no base qualities; no much larger clone is one base away.

The sample was cultured CD8+ T cells from PBMCs, taken from culture after CMV antigen stimulation. Recombination joined TRBV7-6 with TRBJ2-2, with the D gene not clear enough to name. The sequence derives from a human donor in good health (CMV status not recorded). Some clones in this sample may be carry-over from other donors' samples. The CDR3 here reads CASSPRWRGGELFF. The nucleotide sequence reads TGTGCCAGCAGCCCCCGGTGGAGAGGAGGGGAGCTGTTTTTT.